A selection of T cell receptor beta chains follows, all from one sample in a study of blood T cell repertoires in COVID-19. Sequenced by immunoSEQ multiplex PCR; TCRdb stores in-frame clones only, minus some. Of 95,000 or so clones listed, over 75% are singletons. The sequencing input was peripheral blood. Receptors originate from a human donor in a cohort sampled during active COVID-19. Each CDR3 is given with its conserved first and last residue. D genes are given only for firm matches. Clone size, where shown, is once, few, many, or a class for clones that have expanded.

j_gene: TRBJ2-4
v_gene: TRBV7-9
abundance: .
d_gene: TRBD1
len: 16
CDR3nt: TGTGCCAGCAGCTTAGCGGCAGACAGGGTAAAAAACATTCAGTACTTC
CDR3aa: CASSLAADRVKNIQYF

j_gene: TRBJ2-7
v_gene: TRBV28
abundance: .
d_gene: TRBD1
len: 13
CDR3nt: TGTGCCAGCATGACAGGGAATGTGCTCGAGCAGTACTTC
CDR3aa: CASMTGNVLEQYF

j_gene: TRBJ2-5
v_gene: TRBV2
abundance: .
d_gene: TRBD2
len: 18
CDR3nt: TGTGCCAGCAGTCAAACCGGACTAGCGGGGGGCCAAGAAGAGACCCAGTACTTC
CDR3aa: CASSQTGLAGGQEETQYF

j_gene: TRBJ2-5
v_gene: TRBV18
abundance: .
d_gene: TRBD1
len: 16
CDR3nt: TGTGCCAGCTCGCGGAGACGGGACAGGATCTGGGAGACCCAGTACTTC
CDR3aa: CASSRRRDRIWETQYF

j_gene: TRBJ2-1
v_gene: TRBV7-3
abundance: few
d_gene: TRBD1
len: 18
CDR3nt: TGTGCCAGCAGCTCGGGACAGGGGGCGCGGGGCCCCTACAATGAGCAGTTCTTC
CDR3aa: CASSSGQGARGPYNEQFF

j_gene: TRBJ1-1
v_gene: TRBV6-5
abundance: many
d_gene: .
len: 14
CDR3nt: TGTGCCAGCAGCTACGGGGCGACGAACACTGAAGCTTTCTTT
CDR3aa: CASSYGATNTEAFF

j_gene: TRBJ1-5
v_gene: TRBV9
abundance: few
d_gene: .
len: 15
CDR3nt: TGTGCCAGCAGCTCGCAGGCGAATAGCAATCAGCCCCAGCATTTT
CDR3aa: CASSSQANSNQPQHF

j_gene: TRBJ2-3
v_gene: TRBV5-4
abundance: .
d_gene: TRBD2
len: 16
CDR3nt: TGTGCCAGCAGCCGTAGACTAGCGGGGGGATCAGATACGCAGTATTTT
CDR3aa: CASSRRLAGGSDTQYF

j_gene: TRBJ2-2
v_gene: TRBV4-1
abundance: .
d_gene: .
len: 18
CDR3nt: TGCGCCAGCAGCCAACCTGGGGCTAAGGGGGATAACACCGGGGAGCTGTTTTTT
CDR3aa: CASSQPGAKGDNTGELFF

j_gene: TRBJ1-1
v_gene: TRBV7-9
abundance: .
d_gene: .
len: 14
CDR3nt: TGTGCCAGCAGCCTAGTGGGGGGGACTACTGAAGCTTTCTTT
CDR3aa: CASSLVGGTTEAFF

j_gene: TRBJ1-5
v_gene: TRBV4-2
abundance: .
d_gene: .
len: 15
CDR3nt: TGTGCCAGCCCCCAGGAACAGCACCCGGATCAGCCCCAGCATTTT
CDR3aa: CASPQEQHPDQPQHF

j_gene: TRBJ2-2
v_gene: TRBV2
abundance: .
d_gene: .
len: 14
CDR3nt: TGTGCCAGCAGTGAATCGGGGTTTGACGGGGAGCTGTTTTTT
CDR3aa: CASSESGFDGELFF

j_gene: TRBJ2-3
v_gene: TRBV9
abundance: .
d_gene: .
len: 13
CDR3nt: TGTGCCAGCAGCCTTAGATTCACAGATACGCAGTATTTT
CDR3aa: CASSLRFTDTQYF

j_gene: TRBJ2-1
v_gene: TRBV30
abundance: once
d_gene: .
len: 14
CDR3nt: TGTGCCTGGAGTGTACTAGGTCTACACAATGAGCAGTTCTTC
CDR3aa: CAWSVLGLHNEQFF

j_gene: TRBJ2-7
v_gene: TRBV18
abundance: .
d_gene: TRBD1
len: 13
CDR3nt: TGTGCCAGCTCACCACGGCCAGGGGGCGAGCAGTACTTC
CDR3aa: CASSPRPGGEQYF

j_gene: TRBJ2-2
v_gene: TRBV4-2
abundance: .
d_gene: TRBD2
len: 18
CDR3nt: TGTGCCAGCAGCCCTGGGACTAGCGGGGGAGACGACGCCGGGGAGCTGTTTTTT
CDR3aa: CASSPGTSGGDDAGELFF

j_gene: TRBJ1-2
v_gene: TRBV28
abundance: .
d_gene: .
len: 14
CDR3nt: TGTGCCAGCAGTTTAGATTGGGAGGAAAATGGCTACACCTTC
CDR3aa: CASSLDWEENGYTF

j_gene: TRBJ1-4
v_gene: TRBV30
abundance: .
d_gene: TRBD1
len: 14
CDR3nt: TGTGCCTGGAGTAGGGACAGGGTAGGGGAAAAACTGTTTTTT
CDR3aa: CAWSRDRVGEKLFF

j_gene: TRBJ1-6
v_gene: TRBV6-2/TRBV6-3
abundance: .
d_gene: TRBD1
len: 16
CDR3nt: TGTGCCAGCAGTTACCCCGGGACAGAGAGTAATTCACCCCTCCACTTT
CDR3aa: CASSYPGTESNSPLHF

j_gene: TRBJ1-2
v_gene: TRBV28
abundance: .
d_gene: TRBD1
len: 15
CDR3nt: TGTGCCAGCAGTTTATTATCGGGACAGGGTTATGGCTACACCTTC
CDR3aa: CASSLLSGQGYGYTF

j_gene: TRBJ1-2
v_gene: TRBV28
abundance: .
d_gene: TRBD1
len: 17
CDR3nt: TGTGCCAGCAGTTCTCCCTTAGGGGGACAGGTTAACTATGGCTACACCTTC
CDR3aa: CASSSPLGGQVNYGYTF

j_gene: TRBJ1-4
v_gene: TRBV5-1
abundance: few
d_gene: TRBD1
len: 14
CDR3nt: TGCGCCAGCAGCATTACAGGGGGCAGTGAAAAACTGTTTTTT
CDR3aa: CASSITGGSEKLFF

j_gene: TRBJ1-4
v_gene: TRBV2
abundance: .
d_gene: TRBD1
len: 14
CDR3nt: TGTGCCAGCAGTGAGAGGACAGGACGGGGAAAACTGTTTTTT
CDR3aa: CASSERTGRGKLFF

j_gene: TRBJ2-7
v_gene: TRBV5-4
abundance: .
d_gene: .
len: 16
CDR3nt: TGTGCCAGCAGCTTTTCGGGGGGCGTGAGCTCCTACGAGCAGTACTTC
CDR3aa: CASSFSGGVSSYEQYF

j_gene: TRBJ2-2
v_gene: TRBV5-4
abundance: once
d_gene: TRBD2
len: 15
CDR3nt: TGTGCCACCGGGGGGGGGCCGACGAACACCGGGGAGCTGTTTTTT
CDR3aa: CATGGGPTNTGELFF

j_gene: TRBJ1-5
v_gene: TRBV12-3/TRBV12-4
abundance: .
d_gene: .
len: 13
CDR3nt: TGTGCCAGCAGAAAAGAGTCGGGTCAGCCCCAGCATTTT
CDR3aa: CASRKESGQPQHF

j_gene: TRBJ2-1
v_gene: TRBV6-5
abundance: .
d_gene: TRBD1
len: 15
CDR3nt: TGTGCCAGCAGTACGGACAGGGGGAGTTACAATGAGCAGTTCTTC
CDR3aa: CASSTDRGSYNEQFF

j_gene: TRBJ2-5
v_gene: TRBV6-9
abundance: .
d_gene: TRBD1
len: 15
CDR3nt: TGTGCCAGCAGTTCGGGACAGGGAACCCAAGAGACCCAGTACTTC
CDR3aa: CASSSGQGTQETQYF

j_gene: TRBJ2-4
v_gene: TRBV19
abundance: .
d_gene: TRBD2
len: 16
CDR3nt: TGTGCCAGTAGTACCGCATCACGGGGGGGGCCTCACATTCAGTACTTC
CDR3aa: CASSTASRGGPHIQYF

j_gene: TRBJ1-2
v_gene: TRBV28
abundance: .
d_gene: .
len: 11
CDR3nt: TGTGCCAGCAGTTCAGACAGTGGCTACACCTTC
CDR3aa: CASSSDSGYTF

j_gene: TRBJ2-2
v_gene: TRBV19
abundance: .
d_gene: .
len: 15
CDR3nt: TGTGCCAGTAGTACCCCGGGACATAACACCGGGGAGCTGTTTTTT
CDR3aa: CASSTPGHNTGELFF